One and the same sample provided the 17 T cell receptor beta chains below, sequenced in a study of blood T cell repertoires in COVID-19. Using immunoSEQ multiplex PCR, the repertoire was profiled, and TCRdb retains in-frame clones only, with some absent. Here the sample spans some 130,000 clones, around four fifths being singletons. What was sequenced was PBMCs or T cells enriched from blood (not recorded which). The receptors shown here come from a woman aged 50 to 60 who had recovered from COVID-19.

The J gene is TRBJ1-2, the V gene TRBV28, with no clear D. The CDR3 spans 14 residues. The V end was cut by 4 bases, the J end by 5 bases, with 14 bases between. CDR1 MDHEN and CDR2 SYDVKM come from the germline V gene. This CDR3 is CASSSTTLTYGYTF. CDR3 DNA: TGTGCCAGCAGTTCCACAACTTTGACTTATGGCTACACCTTC.

The chain is built from TRBV24-1 and TRBJ1-2, with D perhaps matching TRBD1 (6 bases). The CDR3 is 14 residues long. V was shortened by 3 bases and J by 4 bases, with 11 bases between the two germline ends. Germline CDR1 is KGHDR and CDR2 is SFDVKD. CDR3 residues: CATSDRTEVYGYTF. CDR3 sequence (DNA): TGTGCCACCAGTGATAGGACAGAAGTCTATGGCTACACCTTC.

This chain joins TRBV2 and TRBJ1-1; D unresolved. Trimming took 4 bases from V and 3 from J, leaving 9 bases between them. Germline V gives CDR1 SNHLY, CDR2 FYNNEI. The CDR3 is 13 amino acids. CDR3 residues: CASSAEEDTEAFF. The CDR3 region has the DNA TGTGCCAGCAGTGCCGAGGAAGACACTGAAGCTTTCTTT.

This clone was observed a single time. The J gene is TRBJ2-4, the V gene TRBV28, with 11 positions matching TRBD1. The germline CDR1 and CDR2 sequences are MDHEN and SYDVKM. Trimming cost V 8 bases and J 3 bases; bases outside gene matches: 6. This CDR3 region has 15 residues. The CDR3: CASSTGQGDKNIQYF. DNA of the CDR3: TGTGCCAGCTCGACGGGACAGGGGGACAAAAACATTCAGTACTTC.

This clone showed up just a few times. Other nucleotide sequences from this sample produce the same CDR3. This chain uses TRBV5-1 with TRBJ1-4, with D maybe TRBD1 (5 bases). V was trimmed by 0 bases and J by 6 bases, leaving 6 bases between them. CDR3 length: 13 amino acids. CDR1 and CDR2 from the germline V gene are SGHRS and YFSETQ. The CDR3 here is CASSLAGDEKLFF. CDR3 DNA: TGCGCCAGCAGCTTGGCGGGGGATGAAAAACTGTTTTTT.

The J gene is TRBJ2-7, the V gene TRBV11-2, with 7 bases aligning to TRBD1. Germline CDR1 SGHAT, CDR2 FQNNGV. The junction had 7 bases not matched to a gene; V was cut back by 0 bases and J by 5 bases. This CDR3 has 15 residues. CDR3 amino acids: CASSLDLPGGDEQYV. The CDR3 bases are TGTGCCAGCAGCTTAGATCTCCCAGGGGGAGACGAGCAGTACGTC.

CDR3 loop: CASSPDHMNTEAFF. CDR3 nucleotide sequence: TGTGCCAGCAGCCCAGATCACATGAACACTGAAGCTTTCTTT. The V and J genes are TRBV9 and TRBJ1-1; unclear D gene. The V end was cut by 4 bases, the J end by 0 bases, with 10 bases between. This CDR3 contains 14 residues. In germline, CDR1 is SGDLS, CDR2 YYNGEE.

The chain links TRBV18 to TRBJ1-2; 8 positions agree with TRBD1. After removal of 0 bases from V and 6 bases from J, the junction contained 15 bases not matched to a gene. The CDR3 is 18 residues long. The germline gives CDR1 KGHSH, CDR2 LQKENI. The CDR3 loop reads CASSPPPRSGGASDGYTF. The DNA for the CDR3 is TGTGCCAGCTCACCACCGCCTAGGTCAGGGGGCGCGAGTGATGGCTACACCTTC.

The sample holds a few counts of this clone. The chain recombines TRBV9 with TRBJ2-1; maybe TRBD2 (9 bases). This CDR3 has 18 residues. Trimming took 4 bases from V and 5 from J, leaving 25 bases between them. The germline CDR1 and CDR2 sequences are SGDLS and YYNGEE. CDR3: CASSPWTGLSSGDNEQFF. In nucleotides, the CDR3 is TGTGCCAGCAGCCCCTGGACAGGGTTGTCTAGCGGGGACAATGAGCAGTTCTTC.

The chain employs TRBV29-1 and TRBJ2-1; 12 bases line up with TRBD2. V gave up 7 bases and J gave up 10 bases; unmatched junction bases: 8. This CDR3 is built from 13 residues. In germline, CDR1 is SQVTM, CDR2 ANQGSEA. Here the CDR3 DNA reads TGCAGCGCGACTAGCGGGGGAACAGGGGAGCAGTTCTTC. Translation gives CSATSGGTGEQFF.

In its sample, this clone was seen once. The gene calls are TRBV5-1 and TRBJ1-1; a possible D gene is TRBD1 (5 bases). Germline loops: CDR1 SGHRS, CDR2 YFSETQ. CDR3 length: 13 residues. Trimming pared 2 bases from V and 5 bases from J, leaving 10 bases between. DNA for the CDR3: TGCGCCAGCAGCTTATCGGGGGAAACTGAAGCTTTCTTT. Translation: CASSLSGETEAFF.

The sample holds one count of this clone. The chain recombines TRBV5-4 with TRBJ1-2; D may be TRBD1 (5 bases). The CDR3 spans 16 residues. Trimming stripped 0 bases from V and 1 base from J, with 13 bases between. Germline V gene lookup returns CDR1 SGHNT and CDR2 YYREEE (reference sequence). CDR3 in DNA: TGTGCCAGCAGCTTGGGTCAGGTGACAGTTAACTATGGCTACACCTTC. Translating it yields CASSLGQVTVNYGYTF.

V usage is TRBV19 and J usage is TRBJ1-2; D might be TRBD1 (6 bases). Germline V CDR1 and CDR2: LNHDA, SQIVND (reference sequence). The CDR3 has 16 amino acids. The V and J ends lost 4 bases and 2 bases respectively, with 17 bases between them. The CDR3 bases are TGTGCCAGTAGTAGGGCCGGGGGGCAGGGCAACTATGGCTACACCTTC. Its protein is CASSRAGGQGNYGYTF.

V gene TRBV28 combines with J gene TRBJ2-5; no reliable D call. The CDR3 covers 13 residues. Germline V gene data show CDR1 as MDHEN and CDR2 as SYDVKM. V was clipped by 2 bases and J by 5 bases, with 9 bases between them. CDR3 coding DNA: TGTGCCAGCAGTTTAGCAGGTACGGAGACCCAGTACTTC. Its protein product is CASSLAGTETQYF.

The table lists this clone with a few counts. J is TRBJ1-1 and V is TRBV6-5, with D possibly being TRBD1 (6 bases). Trimming took 7 bases from V and 6 from J, leaving 18 bases between them. CDR1 and CDR2 (germline): MNHEY, SVGAGI. This CDR3 has 14 residues. CDR3 loop: CASNQGGGAAEAFF. CDR3 DNA sequence: TGTGCCAGCAACCAAGGGGGAGGGGCCGCTGAAGCTTTCTTT.

This chain joins TRBV29-1 and TRBJ1-2, with a tentative D call TRBD1 (6 bases). Germline V lookup: CDR1 SQVTM, CDR2 ANQGSEA. Trimming took 7 bases from V and 0 from J, leaving 18 bases between them. CDR3 length: 15 residues. CDR3 sequence: CSANPGGPTNYGYTF. The CDR3 DNA reads as TGCAGCGCCAACCCCGGGGGGCCCACTAACTATGGCTACACCTTC.

The gene calls are TRBV2 and TRBJ1-4, with 8 nucleotides matching TRBD1. The CDR3 length is 14 residues. Trimming at V came to 8 bases and at J to 3 bases, leaving 5 bases not matched to a gene. Germline loops: CDR1 SNHLY, CDR2 FYNNEI. The CDR3 here is CASRTGGSNEKLFF. CDR3 sequence (DNA): TGTGCCAGCCGCACAGGGGGTTCTAATGAAAAACTGTTTTTT.